This T cell receptor (beta chain) emerged from a study of T cells in tuberculosis. Study-level background: The T cells targeted glucose monomycolate, a mycobacterial lipid, via CD1B. Study observations and caveats: Low-affinity CD1B-GMM tetramer-binding T cells may have been missed.

Germline assignment: CDR1 SGHNT and CDR2 YYREEE (reference sequence). V shed 4 bases and J 5 bases; nucleotides not matched to a gene: 3. The CDR3 runs to 14 residues. TCR-alpha and TCR-beta chains were sequenced unpaired. The method was immunoSEQ multiplex PCR; TCRdb's version includes in-frame clones alone and lacks a portion of them. The repertoire holds 88,000 or so clones, with roughly 93% as singletons. Sorting used thawed, overnight-rested PBMC stained with anti-CD3, a viability dye and GMM-loaded CD1B tetramer. C32 glucose monomycolate from Rhodococcus equi was loaded onto the CD1B tetramers. Before cryopreservation, the sorted PBMC lost their CD14-expressing monocytes.

The sequenced sample was CD1b-GMM tetramer-negative cells sorted from PBMCs. This TCR came from an adult woman with latent tuberculosis. The chain recombines TRBV5-4 with TRBJ1-2, with TRBD1 matching 12 bases. The CDR3 DNA sequence: TGTGCCAGCAGCGGGGACAGGGGGCGATATGGCTACACCTTC. It encodes CASSGDRGRYGYTF.